A single sample gave rise to the 23 T cell receptor beta chains below, sequenced in a study of cytomegalovirus exposure and HLA in healthy donors. Primers: 60 Vbeta forward and 13 Jbeta reverse. Repertoires were generated with immunoSEQ multiplex PCR, while TCRdb's copy carries only in-frame clones and drops some. The sample table sets out some 150,000 clones. Sequenced: PBMCs. The receptors derive from a man aged 40-49 years in good health and CMV-seronegative.

Points on this clone: The sample carries other DNA sequences with the same CDR3. The J gene is TRBJ1-1, the V gene TRBV19; D call uncertain. The CDR3 consists of 11 residues. From germline, CDR1 is LNHDA and CDR2 SQIVND (reference sequence). Trimming removed 5 bases at V and 5 bases at J, with 6 bases between. The CDR3 region is CASSAATEAFF. CDR3 bases: TGTGCCAGTAGTGCGGCGACTGAAGCTTTCTTT.

The rearrangement uses TRBV7-2 and TRBJ1-2, with TRBD1 as a possible D gene (5 bases). CDR1 is SGHTA and CDR2 is FQGNSA in the germline V gene. This CDR3 region has 15 residues. V was trimmed by 1 base and J by 5 bases, leaving 14 bases between them. Here the CDR3 DNA reads TGTGCCAGCAGCTTAGATGGGGGGATCGGGTATGGCTACACCTTC. Its translation is CASSLDGGIGYGYTF.

Worth noting for this clone: One junction end disagrees with the germline gene, perhaps due to a read error. This chain uses TRBV6-5 with TRBJ1-4, with 7 bases that match TRBD1. The CDR3 length is 12 residues. Germline-derived CDR1 and CDR2 are MNHEY and SVGAGI. CDR3 bases: TGTGCCAGCAGTTACCCCGGACAGGCGCCGATCTTT. Residues: CASSYPGQAPIF.

This chain links TRBV7-7 with TRBJ2-3; 10 nucleotides align to TRBD2. There are 16 residues in the CDR3. Per the germline V gene, CDR1 is SSHAT and CDR2 is FNYEAQ (reference sequence). V gave up 2 bases and J gave up 1 base; unmatched junction bases: 3. In DNA form, the CDR3 reads TGTGCCAGCAGCTTAACAGCGGGGGGGGGCACAGATACGCAGTATTTT. Translated: CASSLTAGGGTDTQYF.

The rearrangement joins TRBV28 to TRBJ1-6, with TRBD1 identical over 7 bases. The CDR3 runs to 16 residues. Looked up from germline, CDR1 is MDHEN and CDR2 is SYDVKM. J lost 8 bases, V lost 2 bases, and 9 bases had no gene match. In DNA form, the CDR3 reads TGTGCCAGCAGTTTAGGAGACAGGGCCTCGGATTCACCCCTCCACTTT. It specifies CASSLGDRASDSPLHF.

The chain employs TRBV11-2 and TRBJ2-7; D might be TRBD2 (6 bases). CDR1 and CDR2 (germline): SGHAT, FQNNGV. The CDR3 is 16 residues long. V was clipped by 2 bases and J by 3 bases, with 17 bases between them. CDR3 DNA sequence: TGTGCCAGCAGCTTAATAAGGGAGACTAGGTTCTACGAGCAGTACTTC. Translation gives CASSLIRETRFYEQYF.

V usage is TRBV28 and J usage is TRBJ1-2, with 8 bases that match TRBD1. CDR1 MDHEN and CDR2 SYDVKM come from the germline V gene. Germline trimming cut 6 bases from V and 6 bases from J; bases unmatched to any gene: 6. The CDR3 has 13 residues. The CDR3 reads CASRRDRLDGYTF. The CDR3 bases are TGTGCCAGCAGACGGGACAGGTTAGATGGCTACACCTTC.

The chain uses TRBV7-9 and TRBJ2-7, with D perhaps TRBD1 (6 bases). Germline V gives CDR1 SEHNR, CDR2 FQNEAQ (reference sequence). Trimming pared 5 bases from V and 2 bases from J, leaving 13 bases between. This CDR3 has 14 residues. CDR3 coding DNA: TGTGCCAGCAGCCCACCTCAGGGGCCCTACGAGCAGTACTTC. It is translated as CASSPPQGPYEQYF. Based on the CDR3 plus reference TRBV7-9 and TRBJ2-7, the full variable domain is DTGVSQNPRHKITKRGQNVTFRCDPISEHNRLYWYRQTLGQGPEFLTYFQNEAQLEKSRLLSDRFSAERPKGSFSTLEIQRTEQGDSAMYLCASSPPQGPYEQYFGPGTRLTVT.

The chain recombines TRBV9 with TRBJ2-5; D gene unclear. This CDR3 is built from 15 residues. Trimming stripped 0 bases from V and 4 bases from J, with 13 bases between. CDR1 and CDR2 (germline): SGDLS, YYNGEE. CDR3 amino acids: CASSVAPNSRETQYF. The CDR3 DNA follows: TGTGCCAGCAGCGTAGCTCCTAACAGTCGAGAGACCCAGTACTTC.

In regard to this clone: This sample includes further DNA sequences coding for the same CDR3. This rearrangement joins TRBV6-5 to TRBJ1-1, with a tentative D call TRBD1 (5 bases). The V gene lost 2 bases and the J gene lost 1 base, with 8 bases spanning the gap. The CDR3 covers 14 residues. CDR1 and CDR2 (germline): MNHEY, SVGAGI. CDR3 sequence reads: CASSYAGGNTEAFF. The CDR3 DNA reads TGTGCCAGCAGTTACGCCGGGGGGAACACTGAAGCTTTCTTT.

J is TRBJ1-5 and V is TRBV5-1; D not certain. Germline V lookup: CDR1 SGHRS, CDR2 YFSETQ. This CDR3 is built from 14 residues. V lost 0 bases and J 6 bases, leaving 10 bases between the germline ends. The CDR3 loop is CASSLGGMGQPQHF. The DNA for the CDR3 is TGCGCCAGCAGCTTGGGAGGGATGGGTCAGCCCCAGCATTTT.

The rearrangement uses TRBV9 and TRBJ2-2, with 10 bases aligning to TRBD1. With 1 base clipped from V and 5 bases from J, the junction kept 2 bases outside the gene matches. Germline V gives CDR1 SGDLS, CDR2 YYNGEE. The CDR3 runs to 15 residues. CDR3 nucleotides: TGTGCCAGCAGCGTAAGGGACAGGGGAACCGGGGAGCTGTTTTTT. It yields the protein CASSVRDRGTGELFF.

This chain connects TRBV19 to TRBJ2-2; TRBD2 is a possible D gene (5 bases). The CDR3 totals 15 residues. Trimming shortened V by 4 bases and J by 4 bases, and 13 bases separated the two germline ends. CDR1 is LNHDA, CDR2 SQIVND, per germline (reference sequence). The DNA of the CDR3 is TGTGCCAGTAGTAGCACGGGAACGGTCACCGGGGAGCTGTTTTTT. This encodes CASSSTGTVTGELFF.

V gene TRBV7-9 combines with J gene TRBJ2-5, with TRBD2 matching 10 bases. The CDR3 is made up of 15 amino acids. Germline values: CDR1 SEHNR, CDR2 FQNEAQ (reference sequence). Trimming at V came to 5 bases and at J to 4 bases, leaving 7 bases not matched to a gene. The CDR3 spells CASSPSGGAAETQYF. CDR3 in DNA: TGTGCCAGCAGCCCAAGCGGGGGGGCCGCAGAGACCCAGTACTTC.

The chain uses TRBV1 and TRBJ2-1; the table's D call, TRBD2, has no DNA check behind it. TRBV1 is reported as a pseudogene. The CDR3 is 13 amino acids. The DNA for the CDR3 is TGCACCAGCAGCCGGGGACTAGGAGACGAGCAGTTCTTC. This encodes CTSSRGLGDEQFF.

The V and J genes are TRBV4-3 and TRBJ2-1; TRBD2 agrees at 11 bases. Germline V CDR1 and CDR2: LGHNA, YSLEER. This CDR3 spans 16 amino acids. The ends lost 0 bases at V and 4 bases at J; junction bases unmatched: 2. This CDR3 reads CASSQEIAGGYNEQFF. CDR3 nucleotide sequence: TGCGCCAGCAGCCAAGAGATAGCGGGGGGGTACAATGAGCAGTTCTTC.

This chain uses TRBV6-6 with TRBJ1-1, with TRBD1 identical over 12 bases. With 2 bases clipped from V and 6 bases from J, the junction kept 1 base outside the gene matches. This CDR3 is built from 14 residues. Germline CDR1 is MNHNY and CDR2 is SVGAGI (reference sequence). For the CDR3, the DNA is TGTGCCAGCAGTTACGGGACAGGGGGCCCTGAAGCTTTCTTT. Its protein is CASSYGTGGPEAFF.

The chain employs TRBV5-1 and TRBJ2-3; the D is unclear. CDR1 SGHRS and CDR2 YFSETQ come from the germline V gene. Trimming took off 2 bases at V and 2 bases at J, with 9 bases between the two ends. There are 14 residues in the CDR3. CDR3 sequence reads: CASSLSEITDTQYF. In DNA form, the CDR3 reads TGCGCCAGCAGCTTATCGGAGATCACAGATACGCAGTATTTT.

This sequence joins TRBV27 and TRBJ2-7; the D gene is possibly TRBD1 (6 bases). Trimming shortened V by 3 bases and J by 3 bases, and 18 bases separated the two germline ends. Germline V gene sequence: CDR1 MNHEY, CDR2 SMNVEV (reference sequence). The CDR3 spans 16 residues. The CDR3 region is CASSFGDTGKDYEQYF. DNA for the CDR3: TGTGCCAGCAGTTTCGGGGACACGGGAAAGGACTACGAGCAGTACTTC.

This rearrangement joins TRBV11-3 to TRBJ2-3, with D possibly being TRBD2 (6 bases). There are 15 residues in the CDR3. The V end was cut by 3 bases, the J end by 2 bases, with 12 bases between. Per germline, CDR1 SGHNT and CDR2 YENEEA. This chain's CDR3 is CASSFGTRDTDTQYF. The CDR3 DNA reads TGTGCCAGCAGCTTTGGGACGCGGGACACAGATACGCAGTATTTT. The variable domain in full, completed from reference TRBV11-3 and TRBJ2-3, reads EAGVVQSPRYKIIEKKQPVAFWCNPISGHNTLYWYLQNLGQGPELLIRYENEEAVDDSQLPKDRFSAERLKGVDSTLKIQPAELGDSAVYLCASSFGTRDTDTQYFGPGTRLTVL.

The V call is TRBV2, the J call TRBJ1-5; D may be TRBD1 (5 bases). In germline, CDR1 is SNHLY, CDR2 FYNNEI. Trimming took 4 bases from V and 5 from J, leaving 15 bases between them. The CDR3 is 15 amino acids. The CDR3 nucleotides are TGTGCCAGCAGTGCGGGCGGGGCAGGAGATCAGCCCCAGCATTTT. Translated: CASSAGGAGDQPQHF.

The rearrangement uses TRBV5-6 and TRBJ2-2, with TRBD1 as a possible D gene (6 bases). The germline V gene encodes CDR1 SGHDT and CDR2 YYEEEE. The CDR3 length is 15 residues. Trimming cost V 4 bases and J 3 bases, with 13 bases left between them. The CDR3 protein is CASSRIRTDTGELFF. The CDR3 DNA is TGTGCCAGCAGCAGGATCCGGACAGACACCGGGGAGCTGTTTTTT.

The chain has TRBV6-5 and TRBJ2-5, with TRBD2 identical over 7 bases. Germline V gene sequence: CDR1 MNHEY, CDR2 SVGAGI. The CDR3 has 13 amino acids. Losses at the gene ends were 6 bases for V and 11 bases for J; bases not matched to a gene: 12. The CDR3 region has the DNA TGTGCCAGCAGACGACAGCTGGCGGGGGAGCAGTACTTC. This gives the protein CASRRQLAGEQYF.